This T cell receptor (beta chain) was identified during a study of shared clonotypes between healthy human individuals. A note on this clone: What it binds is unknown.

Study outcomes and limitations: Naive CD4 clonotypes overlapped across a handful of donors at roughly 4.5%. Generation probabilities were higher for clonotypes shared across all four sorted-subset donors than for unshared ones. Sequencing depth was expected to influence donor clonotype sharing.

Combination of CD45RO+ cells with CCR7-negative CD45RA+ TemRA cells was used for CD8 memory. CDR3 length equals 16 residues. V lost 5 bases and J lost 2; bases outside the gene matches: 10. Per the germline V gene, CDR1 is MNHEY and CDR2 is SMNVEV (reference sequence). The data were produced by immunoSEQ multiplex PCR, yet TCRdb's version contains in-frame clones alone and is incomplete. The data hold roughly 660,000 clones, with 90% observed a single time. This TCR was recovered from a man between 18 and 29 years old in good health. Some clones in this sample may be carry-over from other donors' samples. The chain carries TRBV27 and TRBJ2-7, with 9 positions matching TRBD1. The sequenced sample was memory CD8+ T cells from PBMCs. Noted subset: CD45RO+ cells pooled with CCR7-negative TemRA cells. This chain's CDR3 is CASSPPTTGGTYEQYF. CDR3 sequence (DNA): TGTGCCAGCAGTCCCCCTACGACAGGGGGAACCTACGAGCAGTACTTC.